These 31 T cell receptor beta chains were all obtained from the same sample, sequenced in a study of blood T cell repertoires in COVID-19. Assay used: immunoSEQ multiplex PCR; TCRdb lists only in-frame clones, some missing. The table has over 300,000 clones, more than 80% seen once. The sample was peripheral blood. These receptors were obtained from a man aged 18 to 29 who had recovered from COVID-19.

This clone was detected a few times. The chain carries TRBV2 and TRBJ1-2; D remains unclear. The CDR3 is 14 amino acids. Looked up from germline, CDR1 is SNHLY and CDR2 is FYNNEI. Trimming took 6 bases from V and 0 from J, leaving 11 bases between them. The CDR3: CASRGGRTNYGYTF. The CDR3 DNA reads as TGTGCCAGCAGGGGTGGGAGGACTAACTATGGCTACACCTTC. The full variable domain, rest sourced from reference TRBV2 and TRBJ1-2, is EPEVTQTPSHQVTQMGQEVILRCVPISNHLYFYWYRQILGQKVEFLVSFYNNEISEKSEIFDDQFSVERPDGSNFTLKIRSTKLEDSAMYFCASRGGRTNYGYTFGSGTRLTVV.

This clone has only a few counts. At one end the junction does not follow the germline gene, possibly because of a read error. This chain joins TRBV4-2 and TRBJ1-1, with unresolved D. The CDR3 sequence is 12 residues long. Germline values: CDR1 LGHNA, CDR2 YNFKEQ. The CDR3 nucleotides read TGTGCCAGCAGTCAAGTTAGTACTGAAGCTTTCTTT. It codes for CASSQVSTEAFF.

Only one count was recorded for this clone. J is TRBJ1-3 and V is TRBV7-8; D is uncertain. Trimming removed 1 base from V and 0 bases from J, with 7 bases in between. The germline V gene encodes CDR1 SGHVS and CDR2 FQNEAQ. The length of the CDR3 is 15 residues. The CDR3 loop reads CASSLVAGSGNTIYF. The CDR3 DNA reads as TGTGCCAGCAGCTTAGTGGCAGGCTCTGGAAACACCATATATTTT.

The chain has TRBV19 and TRBJ1-2; no clear D. This CDR3 spans 14 amino acids. The germline gives CDR1 LNHDA, CDR2 SQIVND (reference sequence). The V end lost 3 bases, the J end lost 5 bases, and 13 bases lay between the germline ends. The CDR3 DNA sequence: TGTGCCAGTAGTATGATGGACGGAGGGTATGGCTACACCTTC. This sequence encodes CASSMMDGGYGYTF.

The rearrangement uses TRBV6-1 and TRBJ1-5; no reliable D call. From germline, CDR1 is MNHNS and CDR2 SASEGT. CDR3 length: 12 residues. Trimming stripped 1 base from V and 10 bases from J, with 8 bases between. CDR3 bases: TGTGCCAGCAGTGAAGATGTGACTCCCCAGCATTTT. It specifies CASSEDVTPQHF.

The rearrangement joins TRBV5-1 to TRBJ1-1; a possible D gene is TRBD1 (5 bases). The CDR3 contains 14 residues. CDR1 is SGHRS and CDR2 is YFSETQ in the germline V gene. V shed 5 bases and J shed 4 bases, with 15 bases lying between them. CDR3 region: CASRHPGGGTEAFF. The CDR3 DNA reads as TGCGCCAGCAGACACCCTGGGGGGGGCACTGAAGCTTTCTTT.

The V and J genes are TRBV29-1 and TRBJ1-2; 9 bases align to TRBD1. Trimming took 4 bases from V and 0 from J; bases not matched to a gene: 9. Germline loops: CDR1 SQVTM, CDR2 ANQGSEA. CDR3 length equals 16 residues. For the CDR3, the DNA is TGCAGCGTTGCCCCTTCCCGGGACAGGGCTAACTATGGCTACACCTTC. Translating gives CSVAPSRDRANYGYTF.

This chain connects TRBV6-5 to TRBJ2-1, with D perhaps TRBD1 (5 bases). The germline V gene encodes CDR1 MNHEY and CDR2 SVGAGI. Trimming shortened V by 6 bases and J by 0 bases, and 12 bases separated the two germline ends. The CDR3 spans 15 residues. CDR3 nucleotides: TGTGCCAGCAGGCGACAGCGAGGCTCCTACAATGAGCAGTTCTTC. Its protein is CASRRQRGSYNEQFF.

The chain carries TRBV6-5 and TRBJ2-5; TRBD2 matches 13 bases. Germline V gives CDR1 MNHEY, CDR2 SVGAGI. Germline trimming cut 3 bases from V and 5 bases from J; bases unmatched to any gene: 6. The CDR3 runs 16 residues. The CDR3 region has the DNA TGTGCCAGCAGTTATTGGACTAGCGGGAGTGGTGAGACCCAGTACTTC. Translated, it gives CASSYWTSGSGETQYF.

This chain joins TRBV27 and TRBJ1-1, with 11 bases identical to TRBD1. The junction had 14 bases not matched to a gene; V was cut back by 3 bases and J by 5 bases. Germline V gives CDR1 MNHEY, CDR2 SMNVEV (reference sequence). There are 18 residues in the CDR3. This CDR3 is CASSFRGGQGAAWTEAFF. CDR3 bases: TGTGCCAGCAGTTTCCGGGGCGGACAGGGGGCTGCCTGGACTGAAGCTTTCTTT.

This chain joins TRBV27 and TRBJ1-1, with a weak D call TRBD1 (6 bases). V was shortened by 2 bases and J by 3 bases, with 10 bases between the two germline ends. The germline V gene encodes CDR1 MNHEY and CDR2 SMNVEV (reference sequence). This CDR3 spans 14 amino acids. The CDR3 reads CASSLSGGHTEAFF. CDR3 sequence (DNA): TGTGCCAGCAGTTTAAGTGGGGGCCACACTGAAGCTTTCTTT.

Written as DNA, the CDR3 is TGTGCCAGCAGCTTCCTGTACAGGGCACCAGATGGCTACACCTTC. It translates to CASSFLYRAPDGYTF. The chain is built from TRBV5-7 and TRBJ1-2, with D perhaps matching TRBD1 (6 bases). TRBV5-7 is filed as an ORF, its function uncertain. The CDR3 sequence is 15 residues long. The ends were cut back, 2 bases at V and 6 bases at J, with 17 bases in the middle.

The chain recombines TRBV9 with TRBJ1-2; D call uncertain. The germline CDR1 and CDR2 sequences are SGDLS and YYNGEE. The CDR3 sequence is 16 residues long. Trimming shortened V by 1 base and J by 4 bases, and 17 bases separated the two germline ends. This chain's CDR3 is CASSVSPSPGGYGYTF. CDR3 in DNA: TGTGCCAGCAGCGTATCCCCCTCCCCAGGAGGCTATGGCTACACCTTC.

The table lists this clone with a few counts. The chain recombines TRBV2 with TRBJ1-3; perhaps TRBD1 as D (5 bases). The CDR3 runs 14 residues. V shed 7 bases and J shed 1 base, with 11 bases lying between them. From germline, CDR1 is SNHLY and CDR2 FYNNEI. CDR3 DNA sequence: TGTGCCAGCAATACAGGATCGTCTGGAAACACCATATATTTT. It translates to CASNTGSSGNTIYF.

J is TRBJ2-2 and V is TRBV4-3, with D uncertain. From germline, CDR1 is LGHNA and CDR2 YSLEER. Trimming took off 0 bases at V and 4 bases at J, with 9 bases between the two ends. The CDR3 runs 15 residues. As DNA, the CDR3 is TGCGCCAGCAGCCAAGATCTGGAGTCCACCGGGGAGCTGTTTTTT. This codes for CASSQDLESTGELFF.

The V and J genes are TRBV5-5 and TRBJ1-1; D is uncertain. The V end lost 0 bases, the J end lost 2 bases, and 8 bases lay between the germline ends. The CDR3 covers 14 residues. The V gene's germline CDR1 is SGHKS and CDR2 YYEKEE (reference sequence). The CDR3 DNA sequence: TGTGCCAGCAGCTTGGCCCGGGGTAACACTGAAGCTTTCTTT. Protein: CASSLARGNTEAFF.

This chain joins TRBV18 and TRBJ1-5; no reliable D call. CDR3 length equals 13 residues. Germline assignment: CDR1 KGHSH and CDR2 LQKENI. V shed 3 bases and J shed 5 bases, with 8 bases lying between them. CDR3 residues: CASSPGEDQPQHF. The CDR3 DNA reads as TGTGCCAGCTCACCCGGGGAGGATCAGCCCCAGCATTTT.

This chain connects TRBV19 to TRBJ1-3; D gene unclear. CDR3 length equals 15 residues. Trimming took off 6 bases at V and 0 bases at J, with 12 bases between the two ends. CDR1 and CDR2 (germline): LNHDA, SQIVND (reference sequence). The CDR3 sequence: CASRAFINSGNTIYF. As DNA, the CDR3 is TGTGCCAGTAGGGCCTTTATAAACTCTGGAAACACCATATATTTT.

The chain recombines TRBV7-2 with TRBJ2-3; 11 bases line up with TRBD2. V dropped 1 base and J dropped 5; count of bases not matched to a gene: 11. Germline CDR1 and CDR2: SGHTA and FQGNSA. This CDR3 has 18 amino acids. The CDR3 sequence is CASSLVAIAGGWEDTQYF. The CDR3 region has the DNA TGTGCCAGCAGCTTAGTAGCCATAGCGGGGGGGTGGGAAGATACGCAGTATTTT.

The gene calls are TRBV27 and TRBJ1-6, with D hard to call. The CDR3 totals 15 residues. The V and J ends lost 2 bases and 10 bases respectively, with 15 bases between them. In germline, CDR1 is MNHEY, CDR2 SMNVEV (reference sequence). The CDR3 DNA sequence: TGTGCCAGCAGTTTACGGCTCCCGGGAGGATCACCCCTCCACTTT. This codes for CASSLRLPGGSPLHF.

Points on this clone: In the same sample, other DNA sequences code for this CDR3. This rearrangement joins TRBV29-1 to TRBJ1-1; 10 bases are a match to TRBD1. J was trimmed by 5 bases and V by 7 bases; bases with no gene match: 4. Looked up from germline, CDR1 is SQVTM and CDR2 is ANQGSEA. This CDR3 is built from 12 residues. CDR3 nucleotide sequence: TGCAGCGCCGGGACAGGGGAGACTGAAGCTTTCTTT. This translates into CSAGTGETEAFF.

The rearrangement links TRBV5-4 to TRBJ1-6; D unresolved. The CDR3 has 16 amino acids. The ends were cut back, 4 bases at V and 0 bases at J, with 11 bases in the middle. CDR1 is SGHNT and CDR2 is YYREEE in the germline V gene (reference sequence). The CDR3 nucleotides read TGTGCCAGCAGCGGGAGTGGGAGCTCCTATAATTCACCCCTCCACTTT. Amino acid sequence: CASSGSGSSYNSPLHF.

The rearrangement links TRBV3-1 (or the pseudogene TRBV3-2) to TRBJ2-6, with D possibly being TRBD2 (5 bases). Deletions cut 6 bases from V and 3 bases from J, with 18 bases between. Germline loops: CDR1 LGHDT, CDR2 YNNKEL (reference sequence). This CDR3 has 17 amino acids. In nucleotides, the CDR3 is TGTGCCAGCAGACCTGAAACAGCCGGGAATGGGGCCAACGTCCTGACTTTC. This encodes CASRPETAGNGANVLTF.

CDR3 residues: CASSLSPWGQGPLAEQYF. The DNA of the CDR3 is TGTGCCAGCAGTTTATCCCCATGGGGGCAGGGACCACTCGCCGAGCAGTACTTC. V and J are TRBV27 and TRBJ2-7; tentatively, D is TRBD1 (6 bases). The CDR3 spans 18 residues. Deletions cut 0 bases from V and 6 bases from J, with 24 bases between. Germline V gene sequence: CDR1 MNHEY, CDR2 SMNVEV (reference sequence).

This clone was recorded many times. The J gene is TRBJ1-5, the V gene TRBV4-3; possible D gene TRBD1, 5 bases. V lost 0 bases and J lost 0, with 12 bases in between. Germline V gene data show CDR1 as LGHNA and CDR2 as YSLEER. This CDR3 spans 17 amino acids. The CDR3 region has the DNA TGCGCCAGCAGCCAAGATCCCCAGGGTTTTAGCAATCAGCCCCAGCATTTT. Its translation: CASSQDPQGFSNQPQHF.

The J gene is TRBJ2-7, the V gene TRBV14; TRBD2 is a possible D gene (5 bases). The V gene's germline CDR1 is SGHDN and CDR2 FVKESK. The CDR3 extends over 17 amino acids. V was clipped by 1 base and J by 1 base, with 17 bases between them. The CDR3 sequence is CASSQVWSWSGSYEQYF. DNA for the CDR3: TGTGCCAGCAGCCAAGTTTGGTCCTGGAGCGGATCCTACGAGCAGTACTTC.

V and J are TRBV30 and TRBJ2-7, with D unclear. The V end lost 2 bases, the J end lost 3 bases, and 14 bases lay between the germline ends. The V gene's germline CDR1 is GTSNPN and CDR2 SVGIG (reference sequence). The CDR3 has 14 residues. CDR3 amino acids: CAWSYGLTNYEQYF. DNA for the CDR3: TGTGCCTGGAGTTATGGTCTCACTAACTACGAGCAGTACTTC.

This clone was seen just once. The chain employs TRBV10-3 and TRBJ2-7; TRBD2 might be the D (6 bases). Trimming took 11 bases from V and 5 from J, leaving 13 bases between them. This CDR3 has 11 amino acids. CDR1 ENHRY and CDR2 SYGVKD come from the germline V gene. The CDR3 region is CASLGGNEQYF. CDR3 sequence (DNA): TGTGCCTCCCTGGGGGGAAACGAGCAGTACTTC.

This sequence joins TRBV5-4 and TRBJ1-1, with D unresolved. CDR1 is SGHNT, CDR2 YYREEE, per germline (reference sequence). V lost 4 bases to trimming and J lost 5 bases, with 12 bases between them. The CDR3 length is 13 residues. CDR3 sequence: CASSPAEVTEAFF. The CDR3 nucleotides read TGTGCCAGCAGCCCAGCGGAGGTTACTGAAGCTTTCTTT.

V and J are TRBV30 and TRBJ1-2, with a tentative D call TRBD1 (5 bases). Looked up from germline, CDR1 is GTSNPN and CDR2 is SVGIG (reference sequence). The V end was cut by 0 bases, the J end by 4 bases, with 9 bases between. CDR3 length equals 13 residues. The CDR3: CAWSVQVVYGYTF. As DNA, the CDR3 is TGTGCCTGGAGTGTACAGGTTGTCTATGGCTACACCTTC. Full variable domain (remainder filled in from reference TRBV30 and TRBJ1-2): SQTIHQWPATLVQPVGSPLSLECTVEGTSNPNLYWYRQAAGRGLQLLFYSVGIGQISSEVPQNLSASRPQDRQFILSSKKLLLSDSGFYLCAWSVQVVYGYTFGSGTRLTVV.

The chain links TRBV18 to TRBJ1-1; weak D call: TRBD1 (5 bases). Germline V lookup: CDR1 KGHSH, CDR2 LQKENI. The ends were cut back, 3 bases at V and 2 bases at J, with 19 bases in the middle. There are 17 residues in the CDR3. In nucleotides, the CDR3 is TGTGCCAGCTCACCTTCGGGGGATTCCAGGGTAAACACTGAAGCTTTCTTT. Amino acid sequence: CASSPSGDSRVNTEAFF.